This TCR beta chain is from a study of response to subunit inactivated influenza vaccine. General study points: The authors offered the suggestion that each seasonal influenza vaccination recruits few new T cells.

The CDR3 contains 16 residues. CDR1 is LNHNV and CDR2 is YYDKDF in the germline V gene (reference sequence). Trimming shortened V by 1 base and J by 2 bases, and 15 bases separated the two germline ends. TCRdb re-called the RT-PCR reads through MiXCR, storing one row per CDR3 protein. The sample consists of about 480,000 distinct CDR3 sequences, 25% of them appearing once. A word on this clonotype: Its target is not known.

J is TRBJ2-7 and V is TRBV15; perhaps TRBD2 as D (6 bases). The material was CD4+ T cells sorted from PBMCs, obtained more than 4 days after vaccination. This TCR was sampled from a man aged 50 to 59 who received an inactivated influenza vaccine. CDR3 region: CATSRGIRGSAYEQYF. The DNA of the CDR3 is TGTGCCACCAGCAGAGGCATTCGGGGGAGCGCCTACGAGCAGTACTTC.